This TCR beta chain derives from a study of memory CD4+ T cells and cytomegalovirus serostatus (dated by TCRdb to about 2019). Study-level background: The cohort comprised some 35 healthy Belgian adults, 9 CMV seropositive and roughly 25 CMV seronegative. The study sequenced CD4+ memory TCRbeta repertoires of a Belgian cohort with known cytomegalovirus serostatus to replicate a published TCR-based CMV serostatus classifier. Broader findings and caveats from the paper: CMV serostatus prediction reached a median bootstrapped AUC of roughly 0.96 with the original framework and 0.85 to 0.91 with a US-trained random forest. Among the 164 previously reported CMV-associated TCRbeta sequences, some 67 showed up in the CD4+ memory repertoires, with each one found in between one and five individuals. The results were read as suggesting that the CMV-associated TCR signature is, for the most part, present in the CD4+ memory repertoire. Unlike the original study, which covered naive and memory CD4+ and CD8+ populations, the Belgian study sequenced only CD4+CD45RO+ memory cells. On the Belgian cohort, the classifier built on the original framework reached a median bootstrapped AUC of about 0.95, with a 95% CI of 0.76-1.00.

This clone has only a few counts. Its antigen remains unidentified. No much larger clone exists at a distance of one base, and base qualities are not known. V sheds 1 base and J sheds 6 bases, leaving 4 bases between their ends. Reading from cysteine to phenylalanine, the CDR3 counts 12 amino acids. Only the CDR3 part of the read is kept: 36 bases, read in frame from the first base. The germline V gene provides CDR1 SGHVS and CDR2 FQNEAQ. Genomic DNA was extracted from sorted cells with the Quick-DNA Microprep Kit. TCRbeta DNA was amplified with the immunoSEQ hsTCRbeta kit following the manufacturer's protocol. TCRbeta libraries were sequenced on an Illumina MiSeq instrument. Per the source publication's procedure: Following removal of out-of-frame sequences, a few million distinct TCRbeta sequences were retained, with an average of around 67,000 per individual. Each individual was scored according to the count of over 150 previously reported CMV-associated TCRbeta sequences and the total productive distinct TCRbeta count. A beta-binomial model was reimplemented in Python, and scikit-learn random forests with default parameters were trained on data from the US cohort. Classifier performance on the Belgian cohort was reported as the median AUC with percentile confidence intervals calculated over 10,000 bootstrap iterations. This is the immuneACCESS table as TCRdb keeps it, with only in-frame sequences that have V and J called. A part of the clones is gone; compared with another copy, unresolved V genes explain less than half, and the rest is unexplained. That table is the source of V, J and clone size, and D and trimming were worked out from the DNA. The sample table lists fewer than 90,000 clones, around 80% of them with a count of one. The ten biggest clones cover 2.5% to 3% of the sample.

Single viable CD3+CD4+CD8-CD45RO+ cells were sorted as memory CD4+ T cells on a FACSAria II. CMV serostatus was assessed using a Roche Elecsys assay, by which serum IgG against CMV pp150, pp28, p38 and p52 was detected. Following thawing, total CD4+ T cells were enriched through positive selection using CD4 magnetic microbeads. The samples came from a different study that was designed specifically to examine the CD4+ T cell memory repertoire. Peripheral blood mononuclear cells were isolated and cryopreserved following standard operating procedures; serum was stored at -80 °C. The staining relied on CD3-PerCP (BW264/56), CD4-APC (RPA-T4), CD45RO-PE (UCHT1) and CD8-Pacific Orange (3B5) antibodies, and Sytox blue was used to exclude non-viable cells.

Rearrangement joined TRBV7-8 to TRBJ1-5, with the D gene not clear enough to name. Sequencing input: memory CD4+ T cells from blood. This receptor was identified in an adult in good health and CMV-seropositive. The CDR3 region has the sequence CASSLVGQPQHF. The DNA is as follows: TGTGCCAGCAGCTTAGTGGGTCAGCCCCAGCATTTT.